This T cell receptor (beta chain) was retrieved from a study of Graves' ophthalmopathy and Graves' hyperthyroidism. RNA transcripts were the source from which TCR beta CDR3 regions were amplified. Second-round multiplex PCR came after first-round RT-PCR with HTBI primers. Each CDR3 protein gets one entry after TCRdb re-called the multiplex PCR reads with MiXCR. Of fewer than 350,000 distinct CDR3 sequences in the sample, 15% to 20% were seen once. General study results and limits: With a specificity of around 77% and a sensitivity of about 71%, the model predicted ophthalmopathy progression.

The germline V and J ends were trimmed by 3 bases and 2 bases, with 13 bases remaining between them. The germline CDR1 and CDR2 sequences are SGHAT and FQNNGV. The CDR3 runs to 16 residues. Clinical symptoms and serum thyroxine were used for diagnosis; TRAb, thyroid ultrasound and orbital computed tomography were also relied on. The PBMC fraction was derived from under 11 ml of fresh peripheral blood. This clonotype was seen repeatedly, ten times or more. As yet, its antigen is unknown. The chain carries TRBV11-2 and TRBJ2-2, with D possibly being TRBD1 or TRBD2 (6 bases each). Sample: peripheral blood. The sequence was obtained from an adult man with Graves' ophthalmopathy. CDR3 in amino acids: CASSFSRGRNTGELFF. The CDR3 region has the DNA TGTGCCAGCAGCTTCTCTCGGGGGCGCAACACCGGGGAGCTGTTTTTT.